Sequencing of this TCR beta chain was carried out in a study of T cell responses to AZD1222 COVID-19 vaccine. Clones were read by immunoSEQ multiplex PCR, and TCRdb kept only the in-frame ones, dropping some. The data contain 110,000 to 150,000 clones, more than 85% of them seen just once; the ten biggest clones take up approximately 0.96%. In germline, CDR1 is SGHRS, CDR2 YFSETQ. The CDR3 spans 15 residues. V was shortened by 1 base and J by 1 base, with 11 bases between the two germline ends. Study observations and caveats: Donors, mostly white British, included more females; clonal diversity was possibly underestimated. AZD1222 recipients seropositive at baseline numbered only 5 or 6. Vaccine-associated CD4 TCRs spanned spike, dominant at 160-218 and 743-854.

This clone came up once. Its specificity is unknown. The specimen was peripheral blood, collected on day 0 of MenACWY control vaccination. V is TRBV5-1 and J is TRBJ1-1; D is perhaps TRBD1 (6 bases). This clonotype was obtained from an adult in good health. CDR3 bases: TGCGCCAGCAGCTTGTTGGGGGCGGAGAACACTGAAGCTTTCTTT. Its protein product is CASSLLGAENTEAFF.